This T cell receptor beta chain is from a study of tumor-infiltrating lymphocytes in primary liver carcinoma. Study-level information: These patients were men and women whose ages were 30 to 69 years. Study findings and constraints: Tumor-adjacent and tumor-blood pairs overlapped less than tumor region pairs did. Tumor samples exhibited a significantly greater top-250-clone fraction than blood samples (p = 0.039).

This CDR3 contains 14 residues. Germline-derived CDR1 and CDR2 are SGHRS and YFSETQ. J lost 3 bases, V lost 8 bases, and 7 bases had no gene match. Production of TCR beta cDNA used approximately 0.55 ug total RNA together with a constant-region primer. Three-round nested multiplex PCR performed with slightly modified ARM-PCR produced the TCR beta libraries. For around 10 cycles apiece, the opening two PCR rounds ran with TRBV1-TRBV30 forward primers and a C-beta reverse primer. Each CDR3 protein is one row after TCRdb ran MiXCR on the multiplex PCR reads. The data contain 50,000 to 70,000 distinct CDR3 sequences, around 64% of them singletons. This clonotype was picked up a small number of times. Its antigen is unknown. Taking about 20-31 mg of unsorted bulk tissue, the authors co-extracted RNA and DNA.

The receptor was derived from a man between 40 and 49 years old with primary liver carcinoma and hepatitis B virus infection. The chain employs TRBV5-1 and TRBJ2-2, with 7 nucleotides matching TRBD1. Sequenced sample: liver tumor tissue from sampling region 2. Subset defined: tumor region T2, inferior pole. The CDR3 nucleotides are TGCGCCAGTACCGGACAGGACCACACCGGGGAGCTGTTTTTT. Translation: CASTGQDHTGELFF.